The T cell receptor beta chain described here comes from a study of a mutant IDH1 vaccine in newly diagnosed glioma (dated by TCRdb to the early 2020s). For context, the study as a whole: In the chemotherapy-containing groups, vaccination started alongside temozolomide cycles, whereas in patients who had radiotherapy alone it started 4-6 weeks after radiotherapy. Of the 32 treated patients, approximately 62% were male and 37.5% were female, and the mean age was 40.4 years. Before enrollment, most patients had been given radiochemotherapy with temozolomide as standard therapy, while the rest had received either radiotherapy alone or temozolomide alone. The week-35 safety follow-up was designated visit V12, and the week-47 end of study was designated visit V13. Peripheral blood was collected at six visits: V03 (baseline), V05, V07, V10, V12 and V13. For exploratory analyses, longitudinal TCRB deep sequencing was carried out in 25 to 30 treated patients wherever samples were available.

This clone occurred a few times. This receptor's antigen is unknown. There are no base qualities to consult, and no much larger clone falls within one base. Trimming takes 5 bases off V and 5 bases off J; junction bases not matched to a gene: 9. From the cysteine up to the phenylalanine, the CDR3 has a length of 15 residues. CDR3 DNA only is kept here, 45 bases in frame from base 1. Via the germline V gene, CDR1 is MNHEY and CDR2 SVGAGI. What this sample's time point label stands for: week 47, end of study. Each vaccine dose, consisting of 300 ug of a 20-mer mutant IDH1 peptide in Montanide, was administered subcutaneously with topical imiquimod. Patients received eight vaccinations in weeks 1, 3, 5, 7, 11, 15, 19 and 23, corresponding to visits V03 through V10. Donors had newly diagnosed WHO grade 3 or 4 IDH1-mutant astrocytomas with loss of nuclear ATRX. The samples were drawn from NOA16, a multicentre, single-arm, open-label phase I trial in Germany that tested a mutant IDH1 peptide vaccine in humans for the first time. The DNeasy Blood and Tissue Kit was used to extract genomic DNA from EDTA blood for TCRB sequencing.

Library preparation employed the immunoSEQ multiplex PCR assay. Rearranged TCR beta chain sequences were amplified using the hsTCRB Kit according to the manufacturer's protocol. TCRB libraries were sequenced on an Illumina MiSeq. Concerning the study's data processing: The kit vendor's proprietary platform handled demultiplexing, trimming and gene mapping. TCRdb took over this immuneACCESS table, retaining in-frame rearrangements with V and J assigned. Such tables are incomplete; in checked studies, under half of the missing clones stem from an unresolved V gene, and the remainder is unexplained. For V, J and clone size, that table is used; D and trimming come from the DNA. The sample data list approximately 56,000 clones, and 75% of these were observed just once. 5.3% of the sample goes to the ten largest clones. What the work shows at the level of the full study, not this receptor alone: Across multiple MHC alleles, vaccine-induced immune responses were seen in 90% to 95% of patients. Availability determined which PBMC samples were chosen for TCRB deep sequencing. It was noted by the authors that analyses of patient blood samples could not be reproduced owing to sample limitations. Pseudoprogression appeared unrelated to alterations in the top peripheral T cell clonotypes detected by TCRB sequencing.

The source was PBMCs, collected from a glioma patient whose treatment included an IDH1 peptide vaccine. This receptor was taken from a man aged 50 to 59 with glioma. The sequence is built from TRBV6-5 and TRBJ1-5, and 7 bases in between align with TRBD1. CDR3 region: CASSNRDSPYQPQHF. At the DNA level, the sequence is TGTGCCAGCAGTAATCGGGACAGCCCCTATCAGCCCCAGCATTTT.